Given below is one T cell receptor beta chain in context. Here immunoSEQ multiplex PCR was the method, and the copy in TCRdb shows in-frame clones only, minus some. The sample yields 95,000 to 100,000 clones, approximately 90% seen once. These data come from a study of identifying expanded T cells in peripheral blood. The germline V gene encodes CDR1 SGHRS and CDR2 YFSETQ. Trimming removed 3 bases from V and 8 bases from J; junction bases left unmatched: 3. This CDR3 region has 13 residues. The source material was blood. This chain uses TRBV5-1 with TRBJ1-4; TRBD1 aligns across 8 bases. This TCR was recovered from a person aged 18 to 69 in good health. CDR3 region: CASSWQGAEKLFF. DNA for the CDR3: TGCGCCAGCAGCTGGCAGGGGGCAGAAAAACTGTTTTTT.